These T cell receptor beta chains were read from a single sample in a study of post-analysis software for immune sequencing data. TCRdb itself ran the PCR reads through MiXCR, one entry per CDR3 protein. This sample yields roughly 540,000 distinct CDR3 sequences, of which approximately 34% are seen a single time; 4.5% to 7.5% belongs to the top ten. Material for sequencing was blood. The receptors stem from a girl aged 2-17 years with multiple sclerosis. Both conserved end residues are part of each CDR3. A D gene is named only where the DNA matches it firmly. Clone size appears in some rows only: once, few, many, or a class for an expanded clone.

D | J | V | size | CDR3 | DNA
NA | TRBJ2-3 | TRBV6-1 | many | CASRTSPAYTQYF | TGTGCCAGCAGAACTTCCCCCGCTTATACGCAGTATTTT
NA | TRBJ2-7 | TRBV6-5 | NA | CASSNDGGEQYF | TGTGCCAGCAGCAACGACGGGGGCGAACAGTACTTC
TRBD1 | TRBJ2-7 | TRBV20-1 | once | CSASRGGRYEQYF | TGCAGTGCTAGCAGAGGGGGCCGCTACGAGCAGTACTTC
NA | TRBJ1-4 | TRBV20-1 | NA | CSAPTQVNEKLFF | TGCAGTGCTCCCACACAGGTTAATGAAAAACTGTTTTTT
TRBD1 | TRBJ2-3 | TRBV7-8 | NA | CASSFRRTGRRTDTQYF | TGTGCCAGCAGCTTTCGTAGGACAGGGCGGAGGACAGATACGCAGTATTTT
NA | TRBJ2-5 | TRBV29-1 | few | CSVGRQSQETQYF | TGCAGCGTTGGACGACAGAGCCAAGAGACCCAGTACTTC
NA | TRBJ2-7 | TRBV4-1 | many | CASSQTTGYEQYF | TGCGCCAGCAGCCAAACAACAGGGTACGAGCAGTACTTC
NA | TRBJ2-5 | TRBV3-1 | NA | CASSQDLVGTGQYF | TGTGCCAGCAGCCAAGATCTTGTCGGCACAGGCCAGTACTTC
TRBD2 | TRBJ2-5 | TRBV5-1 | NA | CASSRGRSGGETQYF | TGCGCCAGCAGCCGAGGTAGGAGCGGGGGTGAGACCCAGTACTTC
TRBD1 | TRBJ1-1 | TRBV10-3 | NA | CAISEIGQGGTEAFF | TGTGCCATCAGTGAAATAGGGCAGGGGGGTACTGAAGCTTTCTTT
NA | TRBJ2-5 | TRBV15 | few | CATSTLITETQYF | TGTGCCACCAGCACCCTCATAACGGAGACCCAGTACTTC
NA | TRBJ2-6 | TRBV12-3/TRBV12-4 | few | CASSLDGAGANVLTF | TGTGCCAGCAGTTTAGACGGTGCTGGGGCCAACGTCCTGACTTTC
TRBD2 | TRBJ2-5 | TRBV29-1 | few | CSVSPSGGAGETQYF | TGCAGCGTTAGCCCTAGCGGGGGGGCCGGCGAGACCCAGTACTTC
NA | TRBJ2-1 | TRBV5-5 | NA | CASSLVAVRFDSYNEQFF | TGTGCCAGCAGCTTGGTGGCGGTGCGCTTCGACTCCTACAATGAGCAGTTCTTC
NA | TRBJ1-2 | TRBV6-5 | NA | CASSYSLGYGYTF | TGTGCCAGCAGTTACTCGCTGGGATATGGCTACACCTTC
NA | TRBJ1-2 | TRBV7-2 | few | CASSLTEVYGYTF | TGTGCCAGCAGCCTCACCGAAGTCTATGGCTACACCTTC
TRBD1 | TRBJ2-3 | TRBV4-2 | NA | CASSQRGQGADTQYF | TGTGCCAGCAGCCAAAGGGGACAGGGGGCAGATACGCAGTATTTT
TRBD1 | TRBJ1-6 | TRBV12-3/TRBV12-4 | NA | CASSSDRATYNSPLHF | TGTGCCAGCAGCTCTGACAGGGCGACCTATAATTCACCCCTCCACTTT
NA | TRBJ2-7 | TRBV29-1 | many | CSVPAASGYEQYF | TGCAGCGTCCCTGCGGCCAGTGGCTACGAGCAGTACTTC
TRBD2 | TRBJ2-7 | TRBV6-6 | NA | CASSKTSGGAGDEQYF | TGTGCCAGCAGTAAAACTAGCGGGGGGGCCGGGGACGAGCAGTACTTC
TRBD2 | TRBJ2-1 | TRBV29-1 | many | CSSVTSGGLRDEQFF | TGCAGCTCAGTGACTAGCGGGGGCCTAAGGGATGAGCAGTTCTTC
TRBD2 | TRBJ2-3 | TRBV5-5 | NA | CASSFLSGGAADTQYF | TGTGCCAGCAGCTTTCTGAGCGGGGGGGCCGCAGATACGCAGTATTTT
TRBD1 | TRBJ1-1 | TRBV3-1 | NA | CASSLYPRTGGLAFF | TGTGCCAGCAGCCTATACCCGCGGACAGGGGGGTTAGCTTTCTTT
TRBD2 | TRBJ2-7 | TRBV5-1 | NA | CASNLSRLAGSYEQYF | TGCGCCAGCAACTTGAGCCGGCTAGCGGGATCCTACGAGCAGTACTTC
TRBD2 | TRBJ2-7 | TRBV12-3/TRBV12-4 | many | CASSFLAGDYEQYF | TGTGCCAGCAGTTTTCTAGCGGGGGACTACGAGCAGTACTTC
NA | TRBJ1-2 | TRBV5-1 | NA | CTSSLARVADYTF | TGCACCAGCAGCTTGGCTCGAGTGGCCGACTACACCTTC
NA | TRBJ2-7 | TRBV5-1 | few | CASSLGTSTVEQYF | TGCGCCAGCAGCTTGGGGACATCCACCGTCGAGCAGTACTTC
NA | TRBJ1-2 | TRBV28 | few | CASNLREGYGYTF | TGTGCCAGCAACCTCAGGGAGGGCTATGGCTACACCTTC
TRBD2 | TRBJ2-7 | TRBV27 | NA | CASRIQGLASWSQYF | TGTGCCAGCAGGATCCAGGGACTAGCGAGTTGGTCCCAGTACTTC
TRBD1 | TRBJ1-1 | TRBV5-5 | NA | CASSPMYQGANTEAFF | TGTGCCAGCAGCCCCATGTATCAGGGGGCAAACACTGAAGCTTTCTTT
NA | TRBJ2-5 | TRBV29-1 | few | CSVEEQKETQYF | TGCAGCGTTGAAGAGCAGAAAGAGACCCAGTACTTC
NA | TRBJ2-3 | TRBV12-3/TRBV12-4 | few | CASSPLRAEGTQYF | TGTGCCAGCAGCCCGCTTCGGGCCGAAGGGACGCAGTATTTT
TRBD1 | TRBJ2-5 | TRBV7-9 | NA | CATDGQAESQYF | TGTGCCACAGATGGACAGGCGGAGTCCCAGTACTTC
NA | TRBJ2-5 | TRBV5-1 | many | CASSLVGQETQYF | TGTGCCAGCAGCTTAGTCGGACAAGAGACCCAGTACTTC
TRBD1 | TRBJ2-2 | TRBV10-3 | NA | CAISDRVKSTGELFF | TGTGCCATCAGCGACAGGGTGAAAAGCACCGGGGAGCTGTTTTTT
TRBD1 | TRBJ2-5 | TRBV12-3/TRBV12-4 | NA | CASSWDRDQETQYF | TGTGCCAGCAGTTGGGACAGGGATCAAGAGACCCAGTACTTC
TRBD2 | TRBJ2-3 | TRBV5-1 | once | CASSLRSGGAPYF | TGCGCCAGCAGCTTGAGGAGCGGGGGGGCACCGTATTTT
NA | TRBJ1-5 | TRBV20-1 | NA | CSAREHREVQPQHF | TGCAGTGCTAGAGAACACAGGGAGGTTCAGCCCCAGCATTTT
TRBD1 | TRBJ1-1 | TRBV12-3/TRBV12-4 | NA | CASSFYRGDEAFF | TGTGCCAGCAGTTTTTACAGGGGGGATGAAGCTTTCTTT
NA | TRBJ2-2 | TRBV10-3 | NA | CAMGGLDTGELFF | TGTGCCATGGGGGGCCTAGACACCGGGGAGCTGTTTTTT
NA | TRBJ2-6 | TRBV12-3/TRBV12-4 | few | CASTDPHSPGANVLTF | TGTGCCAGCACCGACCCCCACAGTCCCGGGGCCAACGTCCTGACTTTC
TRBD2 | TRBJ2-3 | TRBV5-1 | NA | CASSQGGLAGGLSTDTQYF | TGCGCCAGCAGCCAAGGGGGACTAGCGGGGGGGCTTTCTACAGATACGCAGTATTTT
TRBD2 | TRBJ2-3 | TRBV12-3/TRBV12-4 | few | CASSLALLAGASTDTQYF | TGTGCCAGCAGTTTAGCGCTACTAGCGGGGGCTAGCACAGATACGCAGTATTTT
NA | TRBJ2-5 | TRBV4-1 | few | CASSQAGSETQYF | TGCGCCAGCAGCCAAGCGGGGTCGGAGACCCAGTACTTC
NA | TRBJ2-7 | TRBV12-3/TRBV12-4 | few | CASSPTWEGVNYEQYF | TGTGCCAGCAGCCCTACCTGGGAAGGGGTAAACTACGAGCAGTACTTC
NA | TRBJ1-5 | TRBV6-6 | NA | CASSYLRGASNQPQHF | TGTGCCAGCAGTTACTTAAGGGGTGCGAGCAATCAGCCCCAGCATTTT
NA | TRBJ1-2 | TRBV27 | NA | CASSPYLGDPYGYTF | TGTGCCAGCAGTCCGTACCTGGGGGATCCCTATGGCTACACCTTC